What follows are 20 T cell receptor beta chains derived from one specimen sequenced in a study of radiation and T cells in renal cell carcinoma. The time point here: blood 2 weeks post-SBRT. Treatment: 15 Gy SBRT to primary tumor, nephrectomy 4 weeks later. Sequenced by immunoSEQ multiplex PCR; TCRdb stores in-frame clones only, minus some. Of around 76,000 clones in the sample, around 80% are singletons; the top ten hold approximately 6%. The sample here was blood, taken from a patient whose treatment included radiotherapy and nephrectomy. The receptors were gathered from a man between 60 and 75 years old with renal cell carcinoma.

This clone is deemed medium-sized. The chain couples TRBV28 to TRBJ1-1; maybe TRBD1 (5 bases). The germline CDR1 and CDR2 sequences are MDHEN and SYDVKM. The length of the CDR3 is 13 residues. V lost 7 bases to trimming and J lost 8 bases, with 17 bases between them. In DNA form, the CDR3 reads TGTGCCAGCACTAGAACAGGTGTCCTGGAAGCTTTCTTT. Protein sequence: CASTRTGVLEAFF.

About this clone itself: One end of the junction is discordant with germline, which a read error may explain. The V call is TRBV5-1, the J call TRBJ2-7, with a weak D call TRBD1 (5 bases). The CDR3 has 15 amino acids. Per germline, CDR1 SGHRS and CDR2 YFSETQ. CDR3 coding DNA: TGCGCCAGCAGATTGGACACCTCGAGCTCCTACGAGCAGTACTTC. The encoded protein is CASRLDTSSSYEQYF. Full variable domain (outside the CDR3, taken from reference TRBV5-1 and TRBJ2-7): KAGVTQTPRYLIKTRGQQVTLSCSPISGHRSVSWYQQTPGQGLQFLFEYFSETQRNKGNFPGRFSGRQFSNSRSEMNVSTLELGDSALYLCASRLDTSSSYEQYFGPGTRLTVT.

This sequence joins TRBV6-1 and TRBJ1-2, with TRBD1 identical over 8 bases. Trimming took 3 bases from V and 7 from J; bases not matched to a gene: 13. The CDR3 extends over 16 amino acids. The germline gives CDR1 MNHNS, CDR2 SASEGT. The CDR3 is CASSDRFPGTGGGYTF. The CDR3 region has the DNA TGTGCCAGCAGTGACCGATTCCCCGGGACAGGAGGTGGCTACACCTTC.

This rearrangement joins TRBV5-8 to TRBJ1-5, with D maybe TRBD1 (5 bases). CDR1 and CDR2 from the germline V gene are SGHTS and YDEGEE. This CDR3 comprises 11 residues. V lost 5 bases and J 9 bases, leaving 9 bases between the germline ends. For the CDR3, the DNA is TGTGCCAGCAGGGAGGGACTGCCCCAGCATTTT. Amino acids: CASREGLPQHF.

V gene TRBV11-2 combines with J gene TRBJ2-7; D is unresolved. The CDR3 is 12 residues long. Germline CDR1 and CDR2: SGHAT and FQNNGV. Trimming stripped 5 bases from V and 0 bases from J, with 5 bases between. The CDR3 protein is CASSGFSYEQYF. The CDR3 DNA sequence: TGTGCCAGCAGCGGGTTCTCCTACGAGCAGTACTTC.

CDR3 residues: CASSQGDFYGYTF. The CDR3, as DNA: TGCGCCAGCAGCCAAGGGGACTTTTATGGCTACACCTTC. The chain joins TRBV4-1 to TRBJ1-2, with a possible D match to TRBD1 (5 bases). CDR1 and CDR2 (germline): MGHRA, YSYEKL. The V gene lost 1 base and the J gene lost 5 bases, with 8 bases spanning the gap. The CDR3 consists of 13 residues.

The chain is built from TRBV7-3 and TRBJ1-1; the D gene is possibly TRBD1 (5 bases). CDR3 length equals 14 residues. Germline loops: CDR1 SGHTA, CDR2 FQGTGA. The ends were cut back, 0 bases at V and 6 bases at J, with 11 bases in the middle. The CDR3 reads CASSLTASGSEAFF. The CDR3 DNA reads TGTGCCAGCAGCTTAACGGCCTCAGGGTCTGAAGCTTTCTTT.

This clone is a singleton in its sample. The genes are TRBV28 and TRBJ1-2; D is undetermined. CDR3 length: 11 residues. Germline CDR1 MDHEN, CDR2 SYDVKM. CDR3 nucleotide sequence: TGTGTGACTCGAGAAAACTATGGCTACACCTTC. It is translated as CVTRENYGYTF.

This clone has only one observation. V is TRBV5-6 and J is TRBJ1-2, with 9 bases that match TRBD1. After removal of 3 bases from V and 6 bases from J, the junction contained 3 bases not matched to a gene. The CDR3 sequence is 13 residues long. The germline V gene has CDR1 SGHDT and CDR2 YYEEEE. The CDR3 is CASSWDRENGYTF. DNA of the CDR3: TGTGCCAGCAGCTGGGACAGGGAGAATGGCTACACCTTC.

This clone has more than one count but fewer than ten. This chain links TRBV7-2 with TRBJ1-2, with D possibly TRBD1 on 5 matching bases. The CDR3 sequence is 14 residues long. The germline CDR1 and CDR2 sequences are SGHTA and FQGNSA. The V and J ends lost 1 base and 7 bases respectively, with 13 bases between them. The CDR3 sequence is CASSLGRGSRGYTF. CDR3 DNA sequence: TGTGCCAGCAGCTTAGGTCGGGGGTCCCGTGGCTACACCTTC.

The J gene is TRBJ2-2, the V gene TRBV28; unclear D gene. This CDR3 spans 15 amino acids. Per germline, CDR1 MDHEN and CDR2 SYDVKM. The V gene lost 7 bases and the J gene lost 5 bases, with 17 bases spanning the gap. This chain's CDR3 is CASNPQSPRTGELFF. CDR3 DNA sequence: TGTGCCAGCAACCCACAATCCCCGAGGACCGGGGAGCTGTTTTTT.

J is TRBJ1-1 and V is TRBV7-9; D is perhaps TRBD1 (5 bases). CDR1 is SEHNR, CDR2 FQNEAQ, per germline (reference sequence). The CDR3 covers 13 residues. Trimming shortened V by 5 bases and J by 4 bases, and 11 bases separated the two germline ends. Here the CDR3 reads CASSVREGTEAFF. The CDR3 bases are TGTGCCAGCAGCGTCAGGGAGGGCACTGAAGCTTTCTTT.

This clone appeared a single time. The gene calls are TRBV6-5 and TRBJ2-1, with 11 bases fitting TRBD1. The CDR3 is 15 residues long. The germline gives CDR1 MNHEY, CDR2 SVGAGI. With 4 bases clipped from V and 9 bases from J, the junction kept 8 bases outside the gene matches. The CDR3 nucleotides are TGTGCCAGCAGTTCCGGACAGGGGGCGATGATTGAGCAGTTCTTC. Its translation is CASSSGQGAMIEQFF.

The chain couples TRBV7-8 to TRBJ1-4; D unresolved. Per germline, CDR1 SGHVS and CDR2 FQNEAQ. V was cut by 0 bases and J by 8 bases, with 4 bases left in between. There are 12 residues in the CDR3. CDR3: CASSLAFEKLFF. As DNA, the CDR3 is TGTGCCAGCAGCTTAGCGTTCGAAAAACTGTTTTTT.

This chain connects TRBV2 to TRBJ1-5; TRBD1 might be the D (5 bases). Germline assignment: CDR1 SNHLY and CDR2 FYNNEI. CDR3 length: 13 residues. V was shortened by 7 bases and J by 7 bases, with 14 bases between the two germline ends. In DNA form, the CDR3 reads TGTGCCAGCACAATCGGGGCCGGACAGCCCCAGCATTTT. It codes for CASTIGAGQPQHF.

In its sample, this clone was seen a few times. The chain combines TRBV5-5 with TRBJ2-7; D is unresolved. The CDR3 spans 14 residues. Germline CDR1 and CDR2: SGHKS and YYEKEE (reference sequence). The V and J ends lost 1 base and 4 bases respectively, with 12 bases between them. CDR3 loop: CASSLRWELYEQYF. CDR3 sequence (DNA): TGTGCCAGCAGCTTGAGGTGGGAATTATACGAGCAGTACTTC.

This sequence joins TRBV5-1 and TRBJ2-7, with D maybe TRBD2 (5 bases). Germline-derived CDR1 and CDR2 are SGHRS and YFSETQ. The V and J ends lost 4 bases and 0 bases respectively, with 20 bases between them. The CDR3 extends over 17 amino acids. The CDR3 DNA reads TGCGCCAGCAGCCCTTCCATTGCCGGGGTTAGCTCCTACGAGCAGTACTTC. Translating gives CASSPSIAGVSSYEQYF.

The chain links TRBV2 to TRBJ2-1; D could derive from TRBD1 or TRBD2 (7 bases each). The CDR3 has 17 amino acids. The germline V gene has CDR1 SNHLY and CDR2 FYNNEI. V lost 5 bases and J 7 bases, leaving 24 bases between the germline ends. The CDR3 is CASSPPGGRGRWNEQFF. The CDR3 DNA reads TGTGCCAGCAGTCCCCCAGGGGGGCGGGGGAGGTGGAATGAGCAGTTCTTC.

The chain combines TRBV5-1 with TRBJ2-1; no clear D gene. Germline V CDR1 and CDR2: SGHRS, YFSETQ. CDR3 length equals 14 residues. With 0 bases removed from V and 12 bases from J, the gap between germline ends came to 16 bases. CDR3 nucleotide sequence: TGCGCCAGCAGCTTGGTCGGAGACGTCGGGCGGCAGTTCTTC. It is translated as CASSLVGDVGRQFF.

The gene calls are TRBV5-1 and TRBJ1-1; D uncertain. Trimming cost V 0 bases and J 0 bases, with 6 bases left between them. The CDR3 is 14 amino acids. CDR1 SGHRS and CDR2 YFSETQ come from the germline V gene. The CDR3 DNA follows: TGCGCCAGCAGCTTGGATGGGTTGAACACTGAAGCTTTCTTT. This gives the protein CASSLDGLNTEAFF.